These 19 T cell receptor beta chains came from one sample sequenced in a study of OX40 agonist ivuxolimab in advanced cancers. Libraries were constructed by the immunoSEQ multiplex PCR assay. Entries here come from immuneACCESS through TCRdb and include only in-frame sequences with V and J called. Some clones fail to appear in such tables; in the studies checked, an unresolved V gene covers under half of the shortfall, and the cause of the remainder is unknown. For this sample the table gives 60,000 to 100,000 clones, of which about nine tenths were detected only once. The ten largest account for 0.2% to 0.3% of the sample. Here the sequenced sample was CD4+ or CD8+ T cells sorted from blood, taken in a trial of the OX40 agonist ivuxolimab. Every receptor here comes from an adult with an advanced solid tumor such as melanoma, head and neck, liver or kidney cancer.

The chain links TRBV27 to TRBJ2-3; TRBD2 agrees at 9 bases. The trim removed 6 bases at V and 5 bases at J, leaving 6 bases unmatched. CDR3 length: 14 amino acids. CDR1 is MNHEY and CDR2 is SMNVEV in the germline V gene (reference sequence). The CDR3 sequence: CASRREGPGDTQYF. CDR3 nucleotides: TGTGCCAGCAGGCGGGAGGGGCCAGGAGATACGCAGTATTTT.

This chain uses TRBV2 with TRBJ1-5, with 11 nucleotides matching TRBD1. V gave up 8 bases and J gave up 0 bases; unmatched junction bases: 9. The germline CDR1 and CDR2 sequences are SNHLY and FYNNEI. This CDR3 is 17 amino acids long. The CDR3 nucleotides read TGTGCCAGCCGGCGGGACAGGGGGTACTATAGCAATCAGCCCCAGCATTTT. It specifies CASRRDRGYYSNQPQHF.

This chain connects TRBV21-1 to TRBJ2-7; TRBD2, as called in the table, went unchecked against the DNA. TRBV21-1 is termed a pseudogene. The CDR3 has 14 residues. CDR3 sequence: CASRASWGGGEQYF. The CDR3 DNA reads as TGTGCCAGCAGAGCAAGTTGGGGGGGCGGCGAGCAGTACTTC.

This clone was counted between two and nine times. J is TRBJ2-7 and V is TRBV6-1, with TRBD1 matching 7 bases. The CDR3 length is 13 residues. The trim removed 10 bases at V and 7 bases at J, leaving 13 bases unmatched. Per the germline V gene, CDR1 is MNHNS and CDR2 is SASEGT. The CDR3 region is CATWAGGIGEQYF. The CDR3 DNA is TGTGCCACCTGGGCAGGGGGAATCGGGGAGCAGTACTTC.

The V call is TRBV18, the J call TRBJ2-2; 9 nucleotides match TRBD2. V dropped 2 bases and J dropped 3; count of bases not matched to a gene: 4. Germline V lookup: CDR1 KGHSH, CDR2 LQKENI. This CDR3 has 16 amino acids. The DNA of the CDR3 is TGTGCCAGCTCACCAAGACTAGCGGCCCACACCGGGGAGCTGTTTTTT. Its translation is CASSPRLAAHTGELFF.

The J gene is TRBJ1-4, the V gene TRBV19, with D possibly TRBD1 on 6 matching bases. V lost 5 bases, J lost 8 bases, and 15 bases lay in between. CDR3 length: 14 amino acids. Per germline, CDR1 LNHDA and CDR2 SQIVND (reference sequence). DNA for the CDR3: TGTGCCAGTAGTGACCAGGGGTCCCGAGAAAAACTGTTTTTT. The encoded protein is CASSDQGSREKLFF.

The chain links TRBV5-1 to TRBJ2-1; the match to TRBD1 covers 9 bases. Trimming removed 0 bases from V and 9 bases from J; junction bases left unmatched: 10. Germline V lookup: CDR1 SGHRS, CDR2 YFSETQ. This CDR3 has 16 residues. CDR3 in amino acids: CASSLESGQGYGEQFF. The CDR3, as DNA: TGCGCCAGCAGCTTGGAGTCGGGACAGGGATACGGTGAGCAGTTCTTC.

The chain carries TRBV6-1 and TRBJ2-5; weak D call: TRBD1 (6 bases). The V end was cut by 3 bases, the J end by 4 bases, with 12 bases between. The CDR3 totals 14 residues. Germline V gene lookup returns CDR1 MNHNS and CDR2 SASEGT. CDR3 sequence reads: CASSDRTGSETQYF. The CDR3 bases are TGTGCCAGCAGTGACCGCACAGGGTCAGAGACCCAGTACTTC.

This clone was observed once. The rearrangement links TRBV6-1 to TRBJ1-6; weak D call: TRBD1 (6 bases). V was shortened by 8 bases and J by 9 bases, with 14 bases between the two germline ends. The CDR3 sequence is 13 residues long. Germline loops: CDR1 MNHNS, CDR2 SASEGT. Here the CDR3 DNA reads TGTGCCAGCTATGACAGGCGCGGTTCACCCCTCCACTTT. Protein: CASYDRRGSPLHF.

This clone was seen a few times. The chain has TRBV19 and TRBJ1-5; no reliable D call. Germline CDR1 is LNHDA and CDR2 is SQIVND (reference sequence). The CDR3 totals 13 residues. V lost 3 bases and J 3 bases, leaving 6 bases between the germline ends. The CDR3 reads CASSIVVNQPQHF. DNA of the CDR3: TGTGCCAGTAGTATTGTGGTCAATCAGCCCCAGCATTTT.

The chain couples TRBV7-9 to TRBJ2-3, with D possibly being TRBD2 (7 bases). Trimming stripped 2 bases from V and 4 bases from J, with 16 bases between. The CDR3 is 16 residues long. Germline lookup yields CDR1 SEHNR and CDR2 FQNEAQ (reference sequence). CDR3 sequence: CASSLISPGGADTQYF. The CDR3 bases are TGTGCCAGCAGCTTAATATCCCCGGGGGGCGCAGATACGCAGTATTTT.

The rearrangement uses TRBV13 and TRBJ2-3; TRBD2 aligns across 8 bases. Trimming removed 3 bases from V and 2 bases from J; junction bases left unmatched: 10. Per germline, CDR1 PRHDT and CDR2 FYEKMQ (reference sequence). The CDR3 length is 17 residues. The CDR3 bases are TGTGCCAGCAGCTTGGAGAGGCTAGCGGGCCCCACAGATACGCAGTATTTT. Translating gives CASSLERLAGPTDTQYF.

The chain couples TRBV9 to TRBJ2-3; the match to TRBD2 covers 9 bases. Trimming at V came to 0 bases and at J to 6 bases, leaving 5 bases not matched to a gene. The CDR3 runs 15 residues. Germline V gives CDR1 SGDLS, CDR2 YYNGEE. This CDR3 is CASSVAGLASDTQYF. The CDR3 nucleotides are TGTGCCAGCAGCGTAGCGGGACTAGCCTCTGATACGCAGTATTTT. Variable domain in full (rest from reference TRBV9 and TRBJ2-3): DSGVTQTPKHLITATGQRVTLRCSPRSGDLSVYWYQQSLDQGLQFLIQYYNGEERAKGNILERFSAQQFPDLHSELNLSSLELGDSALYFCASSVAGLASDTQYFGPGTRLTVL.

This CDR3 reads CASSRTLDLNYGYTF. The CDR3 DNA is TGTGCCAGCAGCCGGACTCTGGACCTTAACTATGGCTACACCTTC. The rearrangement joins TRBV6-5 to TRBJ1-2, with D uncertain. Germline-derived CDR1 and CDR2 are MNHEY and SVGAGI. With 6 bases removed from V and 1 base from J, the gap between germline ends came to 15 bases. The CDR3 contains 15 residues.

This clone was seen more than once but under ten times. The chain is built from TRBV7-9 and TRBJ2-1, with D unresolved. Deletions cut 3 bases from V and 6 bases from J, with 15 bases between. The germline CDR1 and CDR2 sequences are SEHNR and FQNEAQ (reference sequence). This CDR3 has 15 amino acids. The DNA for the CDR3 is TGTGCCAGCAGCTTTTCATCCATAAACCTCAATGAGCAGTTCTTC. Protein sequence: CASSFSSINLNEQFF.

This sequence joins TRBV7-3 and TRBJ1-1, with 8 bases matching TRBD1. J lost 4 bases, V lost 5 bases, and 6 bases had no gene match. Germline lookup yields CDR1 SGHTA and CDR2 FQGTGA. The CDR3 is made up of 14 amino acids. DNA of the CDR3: TGTGCCAGCAGCGCTCAGGGGGCGCGCACTGAAGCTTTCTTT. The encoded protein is CASSAQGARTEAFF.

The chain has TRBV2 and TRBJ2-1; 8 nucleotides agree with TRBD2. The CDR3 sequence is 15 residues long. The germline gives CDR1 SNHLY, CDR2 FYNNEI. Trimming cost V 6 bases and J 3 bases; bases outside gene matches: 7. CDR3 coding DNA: TGTGCCAGCAGCCGTTGGAGCGGGAGCTACAATGAGCAGTTCTTC. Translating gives CASSRWSGSYNEQFF.

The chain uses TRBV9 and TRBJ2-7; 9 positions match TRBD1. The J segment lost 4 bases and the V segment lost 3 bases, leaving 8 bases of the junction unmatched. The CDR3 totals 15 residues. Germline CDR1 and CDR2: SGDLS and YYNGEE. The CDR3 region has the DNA TGTGCCAGCAGCGCTGCCGGGACAGGGCCGTACGAGCAGTACTTC. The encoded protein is CASSAAGTGPYEQYF. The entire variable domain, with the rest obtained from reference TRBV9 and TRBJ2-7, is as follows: DSGVTQTPKHLITATGQRVTLRCSPRSGDLSVYWYQQSLDQGLQFLIQYYNGEERAKGNILERFSAQQFPDLHSELNLSSLELGDSALYFCASSAAGTGPYEQYFGPGTRLTVT.

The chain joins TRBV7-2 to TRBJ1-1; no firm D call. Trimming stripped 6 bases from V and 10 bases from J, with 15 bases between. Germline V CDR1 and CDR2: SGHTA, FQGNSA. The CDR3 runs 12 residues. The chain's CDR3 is CASRSGFSRAFF. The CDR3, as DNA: TGTGCCAGCAGGTCGGGATTCTCAAGAGCTTTCTTT.